These 16 T cell receptor beta chains came from one sample sequenced in a study of cytomegalovirus exposure and HLA in healthy donors. The table came from immunoSEQ multiplex PCR; TCRdb's copy has only in-frame clones and leaves some out. The sample lists about 140,000 clones; roughly nine tenths were seen once. The sequenced sample was PBMCs. These receptors originate from a man aged 18 to 35 in good health and CMV-seronegative.

This chain connects TRBV6-6 to TRBJ1-5; 9 bases line up with TRBD1. The CDR3 extends over 15 amino acids. Germline CDR1 MNHNY, CDR2 SVGAGI (reference sequence). After removal of 2 bases from V and 7 bases from J, the junction contained 6 bases not matched to a gene. CDR3 nucleotide sequence: TGTGCCAGCAGTTACGGGGACAGGGTGAGGCAGCCCCAGCATTTT. Protein: CASSYGDRVRQPQHF.

The chain employs TRBV9 and TRBJ2-7; tentatively, D is TRBD2 (7 bases). The CDR3 is 13 residues long. Per the germline V gene, CDR1 is SGDLS and CDR2 is YYNGEE. V dropped 4 bases and J dropped 2 bases, with 10 bases sitting between them. The CDR3 is CASSRGATYEQYF. The DNA for the CDR3 is TGTGCCAGCAGCCGGGGGGCGACCTACGAGCAGTACTTC.

This clone was observed a handful of times. The rearrangement joins TRBV5-1 to TRBJ1-2; 7 bases agree with TRBD1. Germline V gene sequence: CDR1 SGHRS, CDR2 YFSETQ. Germline trimming cut 3 bases from V and 3 bases from J; bases unmatched to any gene: 5. This CDR3 has 14 residues. The CDR3 region is CASSSQGDHYGYTF. In DNA form, the CDR3 reads TGCGCCAGCAGCTCCCAGGGGGACCACTATGGCTACACCTTC. Using reference TRBV5-1 and TRBJ1-2 for the parts outside the CDR3, the full variable domain is KAGVTQTPRYLIKTRGQQVTLSCSPISGHRSVSWYQQTPGQGLQFLFEYFSETQRNKGNFPGRFSGRQFSNSRSEMNVSTLELGDSALYLCASSSQGDHYGYTFGSGTRLTVV.

A few counts support this clone. This chain connects TRBV7-9 to TRBJ2-1; 7 bases fit TRBD2. After removal of 8 bases from V and 2 bases from J, the junction contained 3 bases not matched to a gene. Germline CDR1 is SEHNR and CDR2 is FQNEAQ (reference sequence). This CDR3 has 13 residues. The CDR3 loop reads CASGLAAYNEQFF. As DNA, the CDR3 is TGTGCCAGCGGGCTAGCGGCCTACAATGAGCAGTTCTTC.

V gene TRBV28 combines with J gene TRBJ1-5, with 7 bases fitting TRBD1. CDR3 length: 15 amino acids. The V gene's germline CDR1 is MDHEN and CDR2 SYDVKM. J was trimmed by 2 bases and V by 6 bases; bases with no gene match: 7. The CDR3 nucleotides read TGTGCCAGCAGGCTTCAGGGGGATGGCAATCAGCCCCAGCATTTT. Encoded protein: CASRLQGDGNQPQHF. The full variable domain, with the rest looked up from reference TRBV28 and TRBJ1-5, is DVKVTQSSRYLVKRTGEKVFLECVQDMDHENMFWYRQDPGLGLRLIYFSYDVKMKEKGDIPEGYSVSREKKERFSLILESASTNQTSMYLCASRLQGDGNQPQHFGDGTRLSIL.

CDR3 in DNA: TGTGCCAGCAGCCAACGGGGACAGCCGAGCTCTGGAAACACCATATATTTT. Amino acids: CASSQRGQPSSGNTIYF. This chain joins TRBV14 and TRBJ1-3, with 7 bases identical to TRBD1. This CDR3 region has 17 residues. V shed 2 bases and J 0 bases; nucleotides not matched to a gene: 7. Per the germline V gene, CDR1 is SGHDN and CDR2 is FVKESK.

The rearrangement links TRBV6-1 to TRBJ2-4, with 10 bases identical to TRBD1. J lost 0 bases, V lost 0 bases, and 11 bases had no gene match. The CDR3 runs to 20 residues. The germline V gene has CDR1 MNHNS and CDR2 SASEGT. CDR3 in amino acids: CASSEAQRDRGDIAKNIQYF. The CDR3 nucleotides are TGTGCCAGCAGTGAAGCGCAGAGGGACAGGGGCGACATAGCCAAAAACATTCAGTACTTC.

This chain connects TRBV27 to TRBJ2-1; D is uncertain. Germline V gene sequence: CDR1 MNHEY, CDR2 SMNVEV (reference sequence). The CDR3 length is 11 residues. V lost 6 bases and J 10 bases, leaving 10 bases between the germline ends. CDR3 DNA: TGTGCCAGCAGCGGGTTAGGAGAGCAGTTCTTC. Residues: CASSGLGEQFF.

This clone was recorded many times. The chain couples TRBV25-1 to TRBJ1-5; 7 nucleotides agree with TRBD1. The CDR3 is 14 residues long. V shed 8 bases, J shed 3 bases, and the junction held 7 bases outside the gene matches. Germline V gene data show CDR1 as MGHDK and CDR2 as SYGVNS. CDR3 amino acids: CASGPTGDNQPQHF. The CDR3 bases are TGTGCCAGCGGCCCTACAGGGGACAATCAGCCCCAGCATTTT.

The V and J genes are TRBV13 and TRBJ2-5; 8 bases match TRBD2. This CDR3 region has 16 residues. From germline, CDR1 is PRHDT and CDR2 FYEKMQ (reference sequence). V lost 2 bases to trimming and J lost 4 bases; unmatched junction nucleotides: 9. CDR3 sequence reads: CASSLIRRGGPETQYF. In DNA, the CDR3 is TGTGCCAGCAGCTTAATACGTCGGGGGGGCCCAGAGACCCAGTACTTC.

The gene calls are TRBV27 and TRBJ1-2, with 7 nucleotides matching TRBD1. The V gene's germline CDR1 is MNHEY and CDR2 SMNVEV (reference sequence). There are 14 residues in the CDR3. V dropped 4 bases and J dropped 4; count of bases not matched to a gene: 6. The CDR3 DNA reads as TGTGCCAGCAGTTCCCGACAGGGAACCTATGGCTACACCTTC. It is translated as CASSSRQGTYGYTF.

The chain recombines TRBV10-3 with TRBJ2-7; 11 bases agree with TRBD2. The V gene's germline CDR1 is ENHRY and CDR2 SYGVKD. V trimming: 7 bases; J trimming: 2 bases; junction bases outside the gene matches: 10. The CDR3 sequence is 16 residues long. The CDR3 sequence: CAINAGTSGNTYEQYF. Written as DNA, the CDR3 is TGTGCCATCAACGCCGGGACTAGCGGAAACACCTACGAGCAGTACTTC.

The chain links TRBV11-2 to TRBJ2-5, with TRBD2 identical over 12 bases. The J segment lost 5 bases and the V segment lost 5 bases, leaving 6 bases of the junction unmatched. The CDR3 contains 15 residues. The germline V gene has CDR1 SGHAT and CDR2 FQNNGV. CDR3 sequence: CASSLTSGSVETQYF. The CDR3 coding sequence is TGTGCCAGCAGCCTGACTAGCGGGAGTGTGGAGACCCAGTACTTC.

V and J are TRBV6-6 and TRBJ2-7, with D possibly matching TRBD2 (5 bases). Between the trimmed V and J ends, which lost 2 bases and 7 bases, there was a span of 18 bases. This CDR3 comprises 15 residues. The germline V gene encodes CDR1 MNHNY and CDR2 SVGAGI (reference sequence). CDR3 sequence: CASSYADRETGEQYF. The CDR3 DNA is TGTGCCAGCAGTTACGCGGACCGGGAAACGGGAGAGCAGTACTTC.

V and J are TRBV29-1 and TRBJ2-6; 12 nucleotides align to TRBD1. Trimming at V came to 4 bases and at J to 4 bases, leaving 8 bases not matched to a gene. Per germline, CDR1 SQVTM and CDR2 ANQGSEA. CDR3 length: 17 residues. The CDR3 sequence is CSVVAGQGASGANVLTF. The DNA of the CDR3 is TGCAGCGTTGTGGCGGGACAGGGGGCATCAGGGGCCAACGTCCTGACTTTC.

The rearrangement links TRBV15 to TRBJ2-2; D gene uncertain. This CDR3 has 15 residues. With 3 bases removed from V and 3 bases from J, the gap between germline ends came to 11 bases. Germline V gene sequence: CDR1 LNHNV, CDR2 YYDKDF (reference sequence). CDR3 region: CATSSVYRDTGELFF. The CDR3 DNA follows: TGTGCCACCAGCAGTGTCTACCGCGACACCGGGGAGCTGTTTTTT.